The 8 T cell receptor beta chains listed next were all sequenced from one sample in a study of blood T cell repertoires in COVID-19. Libraries were prepared by immunoSEQ multiplex PCR; TCRdb keeps only in-frame clonotypes and omits some of them. This table holds more than 65,000 clones, around 91% found once. Sequenced: peripheral blood. The origin of the receptors is a human donor in a cohort sampled during active COVID-19.

The chain joins TRBV14 to TRBJ1-4; 7 nucleotides align to TRBD1. The CDR3 contains 16 residues. Germline V CDR1 and CDR2: SGHDN, FVKESK. The trim removed 1 base at V and 4 bases at J, leaving 6 bases unmatched. The CDR3 nucleotides are TGTGCCAGCAGCCAAGGGGGGACAGCGCTTAATGAAAAACTGTTTTTT. Encoded protein: CASSQGGTALNEKLFF.

The chain links TRBV6-6 to TRBJ2-7, with 10 bases matching TRBD1. V was clipped by 5 bases and J by 0 bases; unmatched bases: 10. Germline-derived CDR1 and CDR2 are MNHNY and SVGAGI (reference sequence). The CDR3 totals 17 residues. CDR3 sequence (DNA): TGTGCCAGCAGTCGGCCACCGGGACAGGGGTTCTCCTACGAGCAGTACTTC. It specifies CASSRPPGQGFSYEQYF.

The rearrangement joins TRBV11-2 to TRBJ1-2; the match to TRBD1 covers 10 bases. The germline V gene has CDR1 SGHAT and CDR2 FQNNGV. V lost 1 base, J lost 6 bases, and 14 bases stayed unmatched. The CDR3 is made up of 18 amino acids. The chain's CDR3 is CASSLVFRLEGQGHGYTF. As DNA, the CDR3 is TGTGCCAGCAGCTTAGTTTTCCGACTAGAGGGACAGGGGCATGGCTACACCTTC.

The rearrangement joins TRBV6-9 to TRBJ2-7; D might be TRBD2 (6 bases). The CDR3 has 16 residues. The germline V gene encodes CDR1 MNHGY and CDR2 SVAAGI. The V end lost 0 bases, the J end lost 6 bases, and 18 bases lay between the germline ends. CDR3 amino acids: CASSYSLRGVFGEQYF. CDR3 in DNA: TGTGCCAGCAGTTATTCCTTGCGGGGCGTTTTCGGCGAGCAGTACTTC.

This chain connects TRBV18 to TRBJ1-1; 8 bases match TRBD1. Germline assignment: CDR1 KGHSH and CDR2 LQKENI. This CDR3 is 13 amino acids long. The V segment lost 3 bases and the J segment 6 bases; nucleotides outside the gene matches: 3. The CDR3 loop reads CASSPMTGAEAFF. CDR3 coding DNA: TGTGCCAGCTCACCCATGACAGGGGCTGAAGCTTTCTTT.

The chain couples TRBV2 to TRBJ2-7; tentative D call: TRBD2 (5 bases). The CDR3 extends over 13 amino acids. The germline V gene encodes CDR1 SNHLY and CDR2 FYNNEI. The V gene lost 8 bases and the J gene lost 7 bases, with 18 bases spanning the gap. Written as DNA, the CDR3 is TGTGCCAGCGTACCCGGTGCGGGCGGAGAGCAGTACTTC. Translation: CASVPGAGGEQYF.

The CDR3 nucleotides are TGTGCCAGTAGAACTACTAGTGCATCCTACAATGAGCAGTTCTTC. Translating gives CASRTTSASYNEQFF. V and J are TRBV19 and TRBJ2-1; D may be TRBD2 (5 bases). The germline gives CDR1 LNHDA, CDR2 SQIVND (reference sequence). Trimming shortened V by 6 bases and J by 1 base, and 13 bases separated the two germline ends. This CDR3 spans 15 amino acids.

This clone was detected once. V and J are TRBV10-3 and TRBJ2-6; D is tentatively TRBD1 or TRBD2 (6 bases each). Germline assignment: CDR1 ENHRY and CDR2 SYGVKD. The CDR3 has 17 residues. The germline V and J ends were trimmed by 6 bases and 0 bases, with 15 bases remaining between them. The CDR3 DNA reads TGTGCCATCAGCGAGGAGGGACATTACTCTGGGGCCAACGTCCTGACTTTC. Amino acids: CAISEEGHYSGANVLTF.